A single sample gave rise to the 29 T cell receptor beta chains below, sequenced in a study of blood T cell repertoires in COVID-19. Method: immunoSEQ multiplex PCR; TCRdb's copy keeps in-frame clones and lacks some. This table has roughly 25,000 clones, under 90% appearing once. The sample was peripheral blood. The source of these receptors is a man between 65 and 79 years old with acute or convalescent COVID-19.

The rearrangement joins TRBV3-1 (or the pseudogene TRBV3-2) to TRBJ2-1; 7 positions match TRBD2. The CDR3 covers 13 residues. Germline V gene sequence: CDR1 LGHDT, CDR2 YNNKEL (reference sequence). V trimming: 8 bases; J trimming: 3 bases; junction bases outside the gene matches: 4. The CDR3 here is CASGRAFYNEQFF. The DNA for the CDR3 is TGTGCCAGCGGGAGGGCGTTCTACAATGAGCAGTTCTTC.

The table lists this clone with a few counts. This chain joins TRBV5-1 and TRBJ2-5; 9 positions match TRBD2. V trimming: 3 bases; J trimming: 5 bases; junction bases outside the gene matches: 14. The CDR3 totals 17 residues. Germline lookup yields CDR1 SGHRS and CDR2 YFSETQ. DNA of the CDR3: TGCGCCAGCAGCTCCTCCTGGCGGGCTAGCGGGGTGGAGACCCAGTACTTC. It specifies CASSSSWRASGVETQYF.

This clone is categorized as medium-sized (0.01 to 0.1%). This rearrangement joins TRBV7-2 to TRBJ1-6, with D uncertain. The CDR3 has 14 amino acids. V was trimmed by 5 bases and J by 9 bases, leaving 14 bases between them. From germline, CDR1 is SGHTA and CDR2 FQGNSA. The CDR3 sequence: CASSPLSGSSPLHF. CDR3 DNA: TGTGCCAGCAGCCCCCTTTCGGGGAGTTCACCCCTCCACTTT.

In this sample, this clone turned up a few times. This chain uses TRBV15 with TRBJ1-5; TRBD1 matches 8 bases. Trimming removed 3 bases from V and 7 bases from J; junction bases left unmatched: 2. The V gene's germline CDR1 is LNHNV and CDR2 YYDKDF (reference sequence). The CDR3 extends over 13 amino acids. CDR3 coding DNA: TGTGCCACCAGCAGGGACAGGGCACAGCCCCAGCATTTT. Its translation is CATSRDRAQPQHF.

This rearrangement joins TRBV29-1 to TRBJ2-1, with D possibly matching TRBD2 (6 bases). From germline, CDR1 is SQVTM and CDR2 ANQGSEA. The CDR3 contains 13 residues. The ends were cut back, 4 bases at V and 5 bases at J, with 12 bases in the middle. The CDR3 reads CSVGGSGHNEQFF. In DNA, the CDR3 is TGCAGCGTTGGTGGTAGCGGCCACAATGAGCAGTTCTTC.

The V and J genes are TRBV4-1 and TRBJ2-3, with 12 bases aligning to TRBD1. Germline CDR1 MGHRA, CDR2 YSYEKL. The length of the CDR3 is 15 residues. With 4 bases clipped from V and 4 bases from J, the junction kept 3 bases outside the gene matches. CDR3 sequence (DNA): TGCGCCAGCAGCCCTCGGGACAGGGGGCCAGATACGCAGTATTTT. It specifies CASSPRDRGPDTQYF.

This rearrangement joins TRBV7-9 to TRBJ1-5, with 7 bases lining up with TRBD1. Germline CDR1 reads SEHNR; CDR2 reads FQNEAQ (reference sequence). The ends lost 4 bases at V and 0 bases at J; junction bases unmatched: 6. CDR3 length: 16 amino acids. The CDR3 loop reads CASSSFGTASNQPQHF. For the CDR3, the DNA is TGTGCCAGCAGCTCATTCGGGACAGCTAGCAATCAGCCCCAGCATTTT. The full variable domain, with the rest looked up from reference TRBV7-9 and TRBJ1-5, is DTGVSQNPRHKITKRGQNVTFRCDPISEHNRLYWYRQTLGQGPEFLTYFQNEAQLEKSRLLSDRFSAERPKGSFSTLEIQRTEQGDSAMYLCASSSFGTASNQPQHFGDGTRLSIL.

The chain links TRBV4-3 to TRBJ1-1; D may be TRBD1 (5 bases). From germline, CDR1 is LGHNA and CDR2 YSLEER. The CDR3 consists of 15 residues. Trimming removed 0 bases from V and 0 bases from J, with 8 bases in between. The CDR3 reads CASSQETGLNTEAFF. The CDR3, as DNA: TGCGCCAGCAGCCAAGAAACAGGCTTGAACACTGAAGCTTTCTTT.

V gene TRBV9 combines with J gene TRBJ2-1; 11 bases map to TRBD2. The CDR3 length is 16 residues. V lost 2 bases to trimming and J lost 5 bases; unmatched junction nucleotides: 6. The germline gives CDR1 SGDLS, CDR2 YYNGEE. CDR3 residues: CASSVSGTSGDNEQFF. CDR3 sequence (DNA): TGTGCCAGCAGCGTCTCCGGGACTAGCGGTGACAATGAGCAGTTCTTC.

The gene calls are TRBV30 and TRBJ1-2; 10 bases line up with TRBD1. After removal of 5 bases from V and 8 bases from J, the junction contained 8 bases not matched to a gene. The V gene's germline CDR1 is GTSNPN and CDR2 SVGIG (reference sequence). The CDR3 loop spans 13 amino acids. Here the CDR3 DNA reads TGTGCCTGGGACAGGGGGCGGACAGACGGCTACACCTTC. Residues: CAWDRGRTDGYTF. Drawing the rest from reference TRBV30 and TRBJ1-2, the complete variable domain is SQTIHQWPATLVQPVGSPLSLECTVEGTSNPNLYWYRQAAGRGLQLLFYSVGIGQISSEVPQNLSASRPQDRQFILSSKKLLLSDSGFYLCAWDRGRTDGYTFGSGTRLTVV.

This clone occurred once. The chain joins TRBV11-2 to TRBJ2-2; 10 positions match TRBD2. Germline V CDR1 and CDR2: SGHAT, FQNNGV. This CDR3 is 18 amino acids long. V lost 3 bases, J lost 2 bases, and 9 bases stayed unmatched. As DNA, the CDR3 is TGTGCCAGCAGCTTTAGTCACGGGACTAGCGCTAACACCGGGGAGCTGTTTTTT. Translated: CASSFSHGTSANTGELFF.

The chain recombines TRBV11-2 with TRBJ2-2; 9 positions agree with TRBD1. V was pared by 5 bases and J by 14 bases, with 6 bases of the junction left unmatched. The CDR3 contains 12 residues. Germline-derived CDR1 and CDR2 are SGHAT and FQNNGV. The CDR3 loop reads CASSLQGARLFF. The CDR3 DNA sequence: TGTGCCAGCAGCCTACAGGGGGCGAGACTGTTTTTT.

The rearrangement links TRBV15 to TRBJ1-2; no firm D call. The CDR3 consists of 14 residues. V was pared by 0 bases and J by 4 bases, with 9 bases between. Germline values: CDR1 LNHNV, CDR2 YYDKDF (reference sequence). For the CDR3, the DNA is TGTGCCACCAGCAGAGATCGGGAGGGCTATGGCTACACCTTC. Encoded protein: CATSRDREGYGYTF.

This clone was counted once. CDR3 in amino acids: CASSGDSNTGELFF. The CDR3 DNA reads TGTGCCAGCAGCGGGGACTCCAACACCGGGGAGCTGTTTTTT. The J gene is TRBJ2-2, the V gene TRBV11-2, with D perhaps matching TRBD2 (6 bases). This CDR3 has 14 amino acids. Trimming stripped 5 bases from V and 2 bases from J, with 9 bases between. Looked up from germline, CDR1 is SGHAT and CDR2 is FQNNGV. Full variable domain (outside the CDR3, taken from reference TRBV11-2 and TRBJ2-2): EAGVAQSPRYKIIEKRQSVAFWCNPISGHATLYWYQQILGQGPKLLIQFQNNGVVDDSQLPKDRFSAERLKGVDSTLKIQPAKLEDSAVYLCASSGDSNTGELFFGEGSRLTVL.

As concerns this clone: Without the conserved terminal phenylalanine or tryptophan, this CDR3 likely stems from a read error. The DNA is left out, because the CDR3 cannot be placed on it with certainty; the CDR3 is given as TCRdb lists it. The chain employs TRBV11-2 and TRBJ2-6; the D call TRBD1 from the table was never checked on the DNA. Including both end residues, the CDR3 is 12 amino acids long. Germline CDR1 is SGHAT and CDR2 is FQNNGV. CDR3 amino acids: CATGWDRGPCLS.

Here the CDR3 reads CASKGDLYSTDTQYF. CDR3 in DNA: TGTGCCAGTAAGGGGGACCTATACAGCACAGATACGCAGTATTTT. This chain links TRBV19 with TRBJ2-3; TRBD1 might be the D (6 bases). The CDR3 length is 15 residues. Trimming stripped 7 bases from V and 0 bases from J, with 14 bases between. The V gene's germline CDR1 is LNHDA and CDR2 SQIVND (reference sequence).

V and J are TRBV25-1 and TRBJ2-3; tentative D call: TRBD2 (6 bases). The germline V gene has CDR1 MGHDK and CDR2 SYGVNS. V dropped 3 bases and J dropped 2 bases, with 15 bases sitting between them. The CDR3 runs to 16 residues. CDR3 sequence (DNA): TGTGCCAGCAGTGACACGACTAGGGCCCTCACAGATACGCAGTATTTT. This translates into CASSDTTRALTDTQYF.

The chain uses TRBV19 and TRBJ2-7, with 8 bases matching TRBD2. CDR1 and CDR2 (germline): LNHDA, SQIVND (reference sequence). J lost 3 bases, V lost 3 bases, and 10 bases had no gene match. There are 16 residues in the CDR3. The CDR3 spells CASSISGGALGYEQYF. The CDR3, as DNA: TGTGCCAGTAGTATTTCCGGGGGGGCTCTTGGCTACGAGCAGTACTTC.

This clone was observed a few times. The rearrangement joins TRBV6-5 to TRBJ1-6, with 7 bases that match TRBD1. The ends lost 2 bases at V and 9 bases at J; junction bases unmatched: 1. The CDR3 consists of 13 residues. Germline V gives CDR1 MNHEY, CDR2 SVGAGI. The CDR3 region has the DNA TGTGCCAGCAGTTACGGACAGGCTTCACCCCTCCACTTT. Translation: CASSYGQASPLHF.

The gene calls are TRBV7-2 and TRBJ1-2; tentative D call: TRBD1 (5 bases). Germline lookup yields CDR1 SGHTA and CDR2 FQGNSA. CDR3 length equals 15 residues. V was shortened by 1 base and J by 0 bases, with 9 bases between the two germline ends. CDR3 in DNA: TGTGCCAGCAGCTTAGATGGGGCCGCTAACTATGGCTACACCTTC. Protein sequence: CASSLDGAANYGYTF.

The rearrangement uses TRBV2 and TRBJ1-2; D unresolved. V was pared by 0 bases and J by 3 bases, with 20 bases between. In germline, CDR1 is SNHLY, CDR2 FYNNEI. This CDR3 is built from 18 residues. DNA for the CDR3: TGTGCCAGCAGTGAAGCGCGAGGACTTCTAAGAGGGTACTATGGCTACACCTTC. It codes for CASSEARGLLRGYYGYTF.

The J gene is TRBJ2-7, the V gene TRBV9; D is unresolved. The CDR3 sequence is 11 residues long. Germline lookup yields CDR1 SGDLS and CDR2 YYNGEE. V was trimmed by 0 bases and J by 9 bases, leaving 7 bases between them. In DNA form, the CDR3 reads TGTGCCAGCAGCGTAGTTTGCAGGCAGTACTTC. Protein sequence: CASSVVCRQYF.

With respect to this clone: At one end, the junction sequence differs from germline, possibly due to a read error. This rearrangement joins TRBV6-1 to TRBJ2-6; 10 positions match TRBD1. Germline CDR1 and CDR2: MNHNS and SASEGT. The CDR3 contains 18 residues. CDR3 sequence reads: CASTERDRGFSGANVLTF. The CDR3 DNA reads as TGTGCCAGCACTGAAAGGGACAGGGGATTCTCTGGGGCCAACGTCCTGACTTTC.

This rearrangement joins TRBV6-6 to TRBJ1-2; 12 bases are shared with TRBD1. With V trimmed by 5 bases and J by 8 bases, 15 bases remained unmatched. The CDR3 is 17 residues long. Germline CDR1 and CDR2: MNHNY and SVGAGI (reference sequence). The CDR3 loop reads CASSRRKPGQGAGGYTF. The CDR3 region has the DNA TGTGCCAGCAGTCGTCGAAAGCCGGGACAGGGGGCTGGGGGCTACACCTTC.

This chain links TRBV7-9 with TRBJ2-1, with 8 bases matching TRBD2. The V gene's germline CDR1 is SEHNR and CDR2 FQNEAQ (reference sequence). V shed 6 bases and J 1 base; nucleotides not matched to a gene: 5. CDR3 length: 15 residues. CDR3 loop: CASSYSGGSYNEQFF. The CDR3 DNA is TGTGCCAGCAGTTATTCGGGGGGGTCCTACAATGAGCAGTTCTTC.

The rearrangement joins TRBV6-5 to TRBJ2-3; 14 bases fit TRBD2. This CDR3 is 16 amino acids long. Germline CDR1 MNHEY, CDR2 SVGAGI. V was clipped by 4 bases and J by 4 bases; unmatched bases: 4. In nucleotides, the CDR3 is TGTGCCAGCAGTTCCGGACTAGCGGGAGGACCAGATACGCAGTATTTT. Its protein is CASSSGLAGGPDTQYF.

The chain links TRBV6-5 to TRBJ1-1, with D possibly TRBD1 on 6 matching bases. V gave up 6 bases and J gave up 4 bases, with 6 bases separating them. Germline lookup yields CDR1 MNHEY and CDR2 SVGAGI. CDR3 length: 11 amino acids. In nucleotides, the CDR3 is TGTGCCAGCAGCAGGGGCACTGAAGCTTTCTTT. Amino acid sequence: CASSRGTEAFF.

Concerning this clone itself: Within the sample, other DNA sequences also encode this same CDR3. The chain is built from TRBV18 and TRBJ1-5; TRBD1 agrees at 7 bases. The CDR3 has 14 amino acids. The V gene end was trimmed by 3 bases and the J gene end by 4 bases; junction bases not matched to a gene: 3. CDR1 is KGHSH, CDR2 LQKENI, per germline. In nucleotides, the CDR3 is TGTGCCAGCTCACCGGGACAGCCTAATCAGCCCCAGCATTTT. Translating gives CASSPGQPNQPQHF.

The chain combines TRBV24-1 with TRBJ1-1; D might be TRBD1 (6 bases). The CDR3 consists of 13 residues. Germline V gene lookup returns CDR1 KGHDR and CDR2 SFDVKD. V lost 9 bases and J lost 1, with 11 bases in between. The CDR3 region is CATSDRSNTEAFF. The CDR3 nucleotides are TGTGCCACCTCGGACAGATCGAACACTGAAGCTTTCTTT.